A single TCR beta chain is shown here with its context. These data are taken from a study of blood T cell repertoires in COVID-19. Study background: Samples of COVID-19 (acute and convalescent) were obtained from the United States, Italy and Spain.

Trimming cost V 4 bases and J 0 bases, with 14 bases left between them. Germline loops: CDR1 SQVTM, CDR2 ANQGSEA. The CDR3 runs to 15 residues. In the source study's methods: Estimation of nucleated cell counts was performed using reference gene primer amplification. Sequencing used immunoSEQ multiplex PCR; TCRdb keeps in-frame clones, though not all of them. The DNA was the basis for D and trimming; V, J and clone size are from that table. This table has a few hundred thousand clones, 85% appearing once. The chain couples TRBV29-1 to TRBJ2-3; D is perhaps TRBD1 (5 bases). Sequenced sample: peripheral blood. This receptor was identified in a woman aged 18 to 35 with acute or convalescent COVID-19. CDR3: CSVGGQGGSTDTQYF. DNA for the CDR3: TGCAGCGTTGGGGGTCAGGGTGGAAGCACAGATACGCAGTATTTT.